A selection of T cell receptor beta chains follows, all from one sample in a study of PD-L1 blockade in urothelial cancer. Sequencing was performed with immunoSEQ multiplex PCR; in TCRdb, only in-frame clones are kept and a portion is missing. Of about 43,000 clones listed, roughly 80% were seen once; the top ten hold roughly 16%. Sequences were derived from PBMCs, sampled around atezolizumab (anti-PD-L1) treatment. The origin of the receptors is a man aged 55 to 69 with urothelial cancer. CDR3s leave out the opening cysteine and the closing phenylalanine or tryptophan.

v_call | cdr3_aa
TRBV30 | AWSDEGETQY
TRBV28 | ASRRLGAQRSSTDTQY
TRBV6-6 | ASSYSLAGSTGELF
TRBV13 | ASSPGTEGGEQY
TRBV5-1 | ASKPGPSSYEQY
TRBV19 | ATQSGAGRGPVSYGYT
TRBV10-3 | AIRPYPHSGTVAIYEQY
TRBV5-8 | ASIQRAGELF
TRBV7-2 | ASSFWEVETQY
TRBV4-1 | ASSQDVPTDHVTGELF
TRBV5-6 | ASSSLTTGGVIRNTEAF
TRBV18 | ASSPSGPGGANVLT
TRBV19 | ASSTSGGLRNIQY
TRBV28 | ASSFLALEQY
TRBV30 | AWSVLSGYT
TRBV7-2 | ASSLSAGGIYEQY
TRBV30 | AWSLMTGYYNEQF
TRBV18 | ASSPNPDRDNEQF
TRBV2 | ASSDPGLAGGPNEQF
TRBV28 | ASSPQSRDLKKLF
TRBV5-1 | ASSLAGTGSGTGELF
TRBV6-6 | ASGSGGRTDTQY
TRBV6-4 | ASEVRGYEQY
TRBV2 | ASTSDSLARGYT
TRBV11-2 | ASRDLSGVSVADTQY
TRBV6-1 | ASSERDRGAYSPLH
TRBV5-1 | ASSSTIQGSEAF
TRBV9 | ASSAQMGWGDEAEAF
TRBV28 | ASSQGRGGYT
TRBV9 | ASSPSGAGAYEQY
TRBV7-6 | ASSLDGHSNQPQH
TRBV2 | ASAAPFTDTQY
TRBV28 | ASSLDRYEQY
TRBV7-6 | ASSFNRVSPLH
TRBV7-9 | ASSLSDRGGNEQF
TRBV5-1 | ASSGRAQGRSSYNEQF
TRBV5-1 | ASESGGALDTQY
TRBV9 | ASSVAVGGVTRGYT
TRBV7-2 | ASSSGQGEKETQY
TRBV5-4 | ASSLSLRGSGNTIY
TRBV10-1 | ASSPTGTGKPRSQPQH
TRBV11-2 | ASSERRGQGRTGELF
TRBV5-4 | ASSPRGDNSPLH
TRBV6-1 | ASSELGLGEKLF
TRBV5-1 | ASSLPGGNQETQY
TRBV19 | ASSIFRGGKIHTEAF
TRBV28 | ASSLVTLYTGELF
TRBV5-4 | ATSYPGGTSGLITDTQY
TRBV15 | ATSRDSSGGRGETQY
TRBV19 | ASSIDATATDTYEQY
TRBV18 | ASSPSGRAYEQY
TRBV30 | AWGPGGHQETQY
TRBV19 | ASGWDSNNEQF